Presented here are 11 T cell receptor beta chains from one specimen sequenced in a study of lymphopenia after photon versus proton radiotherapy (dated by TCRdb to between 2018 and 2021). The library was prepared using the immunoSEQ multiplex PCR assay. This is the immuneACCESS table as TCRdb keeps it, with only in-frame sequences that have V and J called. A part of the clones is gone; compared with another copy, unresolved V genes explain less than half, and the rest is unexplained. The sample table shows 13,000 to 15,000 clones, and 82% are seen once. Roughly a quarter of the sample lies in the top ten. Specimen: peripheral blood, collected from a patient treated with photon-based radiotherapy. The receptor set was obtained from a man over 45 with gastric cancer.

This clone was picked up a small number of times. J is TRBJ1-2 and V is TRBV20-1, with D hard to call. Trimming cost V 4 bases and J 3 bases, with 6 bases left between them. Germline-derived CDR1 and CDR2 are DFQATT and SNEGSKA (reference sequence). The CDR3 sequence is 11 residues long. The CDR3 region has the DNA TGCAGTGCTAAGGCAGACTATGGCTACACCTTC. This translates into CSAKADYGYTF.

The chain combines TRBV7-6 with TRBJ1-4, with TRBD1 identical over 8 bases. The CDR3 length is 15 residues. Germline CDR1 and CDR2: SGHVS and FNYEAQ. V lost 3 bases and J lost 8; bases outside the gene matches: 8. The DNA of the CDR3 is TGTGCCAGCAGCTTCTCCCGGACAGGGCCCGAAAAACTGTTTTTT. Translated: CASSFSRTGPEKLFF.

CDR3 region: CAWSQGILGYTF. The CDR3 DNA is TGTGCCTGGAGCCAGGGGATTCTTGGCTACACCTTC. The J gene is TRBJ1-2, the V gene TRBV30, with D possibly being TRBD1 (6 bases). The germline CDR1 and CDR2 sequences are GTSNPN and SVGIG (reference sequence). The CDR3 contains 12 residues. Trimming removed 3 bases at V and 7 bases at J, with 12 bases between.

The chain uses TRBV6-5 and TRBJ2-6; D remains unclear. Germline V gene sequence: CDR1 MNHEY, CDR2 SVGAGI. This CDR3 is built from 13 residues. The ends were cut back, 7 bases at V and 1 base at J, with 5 bases in the middle. The CDR3 DNA follows: TGTGCCAGCACCGGGTCTGGGGCCAACGTCCTGACTTTC. Translated, it gives CASTGSGANVLTF.

This rearrangement joins TRBV6-1 to TRBJ2-2, with a tentative D call TRBD1 (5 bases). V dropped 4 bases and J dropped 3 bases, with 12 bases sitting between them. The CDR3 spans 15 residues. Per germline, CDR1 MNHNS and CDR2 SASEGT. The CDR3 spells CASSVNPRDTGELFF. The CDR3 DNA reads as TGTGCCAGCAGTGTAAACCCCAGGGACACCGGGGAGCTGTTTTTT.

The V gene is TRBV7-8, the J gene TRBJ2-5, with 7 bases that match TRBD1. Germline V lookup: CDR1 SGHVS, CDR2 FQNEAQ. The ends lost 4 bases at V and 4 bases at J; junction bases unmatched: 3. The CDR3 covers 13 residues. The CDR3 sequence is CASSWGQTETQYF. The CDR3 nucleotides are TGTGCCAGCAGCTGGGGACAGACAGAGACCCAGTACTTC.

This clone was detected once. This sequence joins TRBV6-1 and TRBJ2-7; no firm D call. This CDR3 is built from 13 residues. Trimming stripped 0 bases from V and 12 bases from J, with 15 bases between. Germline CDR1 reads MNHNS; CDR2 reads SASEGT. The CDR3 is CASSEAGGVRGYV. The CDR3 DNA is TGTGCCAGCAGTGAAGCAGGTGGGGTTCGCGGGTACGTC.

The V and J genes are TRBV7-8 and TRBJ1-1; D is perhaps TRBD1 (6 bases). The CDR3 length is 16 residues. The germline V gene encodes CDR1 SGHVS and CDR2 FQNEAQ. Trimming took off 4 bases at V and 1 base at J, with 16 bases between the two ends. The CDR3 DNA reads as TGTGCCAGCAGCTCCGTACCAAACAGGGCGAACACTGAAGCTTTCTTT. Its protein is CASSSVPNRANTEAFF.

The V gene is TRBV27, the J gene TRBJ1-6, with D maybe TRBD1 (5 bases). The CDR3 contains 15 residues. Germline CDR1 MNHEY, CDR2 SMNVEV (reference sequence). V lost 1 base and J 5 bases, leaving 9 bases between the germline ends. For the CDR3, the DNA is TGTGCCAGCAGTTTATTGGGGCTGGATAATTCACCCCTCCACTTT. Protein: CASSLLGLDNSPLHF.

This clone came up a few times. The genes are TRBV6-4 and TRBJ2-1; 11 nucleotides line up with TRBD2. Germline trimming cut 0 bases from V and 7 bases from J; bases unmatched to any gene: 8. The CDR3 spans 17 residues. Per the germline V gene, CDR1 is MRHNA and CDR2 is SNTAGT. The DNA for the CDR3 is TGTGCCAGCAGTGACTCTAGCGGGGGGGCCTCTGTAAATGAGCAGTTCTTC. It codes for CASSDSSGGASVNEQFF.

This chain links TRBV10-3 with TRBJ2-2; TRBD2 matches 14 bases. This CDR3 is 17 amino acids long. From germline, CDR1 is ENHRY and CDR2 SYGVKD. Trimming removed 8 bases from V and 1 base from J; junction bases left unmatched: 6. CDR3 protein: CAILGTSGGLNTGELFF. In DNA, the CDR3 is TGTGCCATCCTGGGGACTAGCGGGGGCTTGAACACCGGGGAGCTGTTTTTT.